The TCR beta chain described here comes from a study of shared clonotypes between healthy human individuals. Study at large: Three plates each covered CD4 naive and memory; CD8 naive two, CD8 memory one.

Generated by immunoSEQ multiplex PCR, the TCRdb table keeps only in-frame clones and is missing some. The sample holds approximately 2,200,000 clones, 85% to 95% seen once. The naive CD8 fraction comprised CD45RO-negative cells positively selected for CCR7 and excluded terminally differentiated effector memory CD45RA+ cells. The sequencing sample was made of naive CD8+ T cells from PBMCs. This clonotype originated in a man in his late teens or twenties in good health. Some clones in this sample may be carry-over from other donors' samples.

DNA of the CDR3: TGTGCCAGCAGTGAGGGACTAGCGGTACTCCCCGGGAATGAGCAGTTCTTC. Translating it yields CASSEGLAVLPGNEQFF. The J gene is TRBJ2-1, the V gene TRBV28; TRBD2 matches at 11 bases. CDR1 MDHEN and CDR2 SYDVKM come from the germline V gene. Trimming cost V 5 bases and J 7 bases; bases outside gene matches: 13. CDR3 length equals 17 residues.